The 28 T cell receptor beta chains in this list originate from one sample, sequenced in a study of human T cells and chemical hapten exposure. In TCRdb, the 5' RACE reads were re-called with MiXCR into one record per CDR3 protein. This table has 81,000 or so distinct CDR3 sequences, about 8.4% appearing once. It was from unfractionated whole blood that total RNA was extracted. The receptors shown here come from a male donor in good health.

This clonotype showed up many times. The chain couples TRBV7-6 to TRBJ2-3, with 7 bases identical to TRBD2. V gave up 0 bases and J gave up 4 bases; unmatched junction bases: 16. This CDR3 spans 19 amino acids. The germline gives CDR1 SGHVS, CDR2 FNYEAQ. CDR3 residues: CASSLAPLRLREIPDTQYF. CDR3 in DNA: TGTGCCAGCAGCTTAGCGCCCCTCCGGTTGCGGGAGATCCCAGATACGCAGTATTTT.

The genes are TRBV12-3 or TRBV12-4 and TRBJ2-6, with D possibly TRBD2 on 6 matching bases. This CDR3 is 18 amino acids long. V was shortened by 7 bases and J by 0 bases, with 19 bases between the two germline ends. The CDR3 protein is CASTSWQEGPSGANVLTF. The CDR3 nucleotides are TGTGCCAGCACCTCCTGGCAGGAGGGACCCTCTGGGGCCAACGTCCTGACTTTC.

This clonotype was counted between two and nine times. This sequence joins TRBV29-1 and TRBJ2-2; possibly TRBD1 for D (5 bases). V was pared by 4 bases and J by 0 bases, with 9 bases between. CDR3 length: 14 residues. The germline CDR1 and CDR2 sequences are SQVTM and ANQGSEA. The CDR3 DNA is TGCAGCGTTGGTAGGGGATCGAACACCGGGGAGCTGTTTTTT. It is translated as CSVGRGSNTGELFF.

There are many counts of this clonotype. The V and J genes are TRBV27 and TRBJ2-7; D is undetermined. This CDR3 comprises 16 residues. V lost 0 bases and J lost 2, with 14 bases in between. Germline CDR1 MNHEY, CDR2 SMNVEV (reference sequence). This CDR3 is CASSLSPGPTPYEQYF. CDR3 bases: TGTGCCAGCAGTTTATCCCCCGGCCCTACTCCCTACGAGCAGTACTTC.

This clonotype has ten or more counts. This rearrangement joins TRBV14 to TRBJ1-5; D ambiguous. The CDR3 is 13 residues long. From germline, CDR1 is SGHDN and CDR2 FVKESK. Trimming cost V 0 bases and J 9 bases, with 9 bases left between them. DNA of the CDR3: TGTGCCAGCAGCCAAGATGGTCCTGGGCCCCAGCATTTT. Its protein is CASSQDGPGPQHF.

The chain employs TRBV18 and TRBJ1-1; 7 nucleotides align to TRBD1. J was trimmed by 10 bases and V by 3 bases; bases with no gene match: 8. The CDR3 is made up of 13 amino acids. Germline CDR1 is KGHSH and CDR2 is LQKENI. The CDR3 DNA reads TGTGCCAGCTCACCCGTTAGGGGGCCGGGAGCTTTCTTT. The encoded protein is CASSPVRGPGAFF.

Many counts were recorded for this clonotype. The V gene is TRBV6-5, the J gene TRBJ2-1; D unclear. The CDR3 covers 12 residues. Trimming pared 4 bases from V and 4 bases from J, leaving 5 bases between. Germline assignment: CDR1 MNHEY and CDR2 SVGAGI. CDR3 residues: CASSSGYNEQFF. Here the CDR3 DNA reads TGTGCCAGCAGTTCCGGATACAATGAGCAGTTCTTC.

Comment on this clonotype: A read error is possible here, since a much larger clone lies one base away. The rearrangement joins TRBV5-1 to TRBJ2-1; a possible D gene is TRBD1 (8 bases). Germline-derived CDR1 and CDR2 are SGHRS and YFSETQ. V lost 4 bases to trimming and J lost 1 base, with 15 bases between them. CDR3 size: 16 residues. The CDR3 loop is CASSPKQGGSYNEQFF. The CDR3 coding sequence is TGCGCCAGCAGCCCGAAACAGGGGGGGTCCTACAATGAGCAGTTCTTC.

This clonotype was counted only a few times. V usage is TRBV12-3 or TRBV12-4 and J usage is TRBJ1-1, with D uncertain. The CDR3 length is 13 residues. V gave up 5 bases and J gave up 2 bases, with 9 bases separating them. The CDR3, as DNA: TGTGCCAGCAGTCCCCAGATAAACACTGAAGCTTTCTTT. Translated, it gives CASSPQINTEAFF.

CDR3 in amino acids: CASSLITAATNEKLFF. The CDR3 DNA follows: TGCGCCAGCAGCTTGATCACCGCGGCAACTAATGAAAAACTGTTTTTT. The chain is built from TRBV5-1 and TRBJ1-4; D gene ambiguous. The V end lost 1 base, the J end lost 0 bases, and 10 bases lay between the germline ends. The CDR3 runs 16 residues. Germline CDR1 SGHRS, CDR2 YFSETQ.

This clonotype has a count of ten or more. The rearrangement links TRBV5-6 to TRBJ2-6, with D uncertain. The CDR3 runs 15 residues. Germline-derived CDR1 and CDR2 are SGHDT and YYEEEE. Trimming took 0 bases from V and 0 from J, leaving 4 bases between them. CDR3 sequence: CASSLAVSGANVLTF. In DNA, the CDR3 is TGTGCCAGCAGCTTGGCGGTCTCTGGGGCCAACGTCCTGACTTTC.

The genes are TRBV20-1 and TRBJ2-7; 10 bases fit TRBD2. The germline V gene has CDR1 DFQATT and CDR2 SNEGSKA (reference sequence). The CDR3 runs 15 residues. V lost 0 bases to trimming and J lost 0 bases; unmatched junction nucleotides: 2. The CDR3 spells CSAREGLADSYEQYF. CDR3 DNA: TGCAGTGCTAGAGAAGGACTAGCGGACTCCTACGAGCAGTACTTC.

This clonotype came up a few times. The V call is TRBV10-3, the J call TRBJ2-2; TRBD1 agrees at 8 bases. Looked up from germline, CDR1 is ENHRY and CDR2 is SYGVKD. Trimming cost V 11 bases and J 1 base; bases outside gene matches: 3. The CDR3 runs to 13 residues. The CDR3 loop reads CAVDRGNTGELFF. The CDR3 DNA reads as TGTGCCGTTGACAGGGGGAACACCGGGGAGCTGTTTTTT.

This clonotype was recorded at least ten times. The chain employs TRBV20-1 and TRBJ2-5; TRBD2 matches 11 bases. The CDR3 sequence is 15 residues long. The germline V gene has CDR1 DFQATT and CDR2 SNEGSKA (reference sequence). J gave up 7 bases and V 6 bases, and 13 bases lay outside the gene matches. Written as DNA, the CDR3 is TGCAGTGCAGAACTAGCGGGAGATGGGCGGGGGACCCAGTACTTC. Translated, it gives CSAELAGDGRGTQYF.

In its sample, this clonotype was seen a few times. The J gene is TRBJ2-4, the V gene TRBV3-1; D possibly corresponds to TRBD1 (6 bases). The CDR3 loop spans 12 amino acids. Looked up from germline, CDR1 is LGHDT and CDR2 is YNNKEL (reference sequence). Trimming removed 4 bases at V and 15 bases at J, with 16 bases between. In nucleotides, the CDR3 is TGTGCCAGCAGCCCGAGGGACACCTCTATGTACTTC. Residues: CASSPRDTSMYF. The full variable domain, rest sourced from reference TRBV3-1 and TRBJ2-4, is DTAVSQTPKYLVTQMGNDKSIKCEQNLGHDTMYWYKQDSKKFLKIMFSYNNKELIINETVPNRFSPKSPDKAHLNLHINSLELGDSAVYFCASSPRDTSMYFGAGTRLSVL.

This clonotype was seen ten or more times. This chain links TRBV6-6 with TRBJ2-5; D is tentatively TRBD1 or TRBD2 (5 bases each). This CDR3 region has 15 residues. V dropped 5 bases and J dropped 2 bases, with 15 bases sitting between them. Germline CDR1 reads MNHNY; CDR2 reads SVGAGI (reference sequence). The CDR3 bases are TGTGCCAGCAGTGCCACAGGCGGGTTACAAGAGACCCAGTACTTC. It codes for CASSATGGLQETQYF.

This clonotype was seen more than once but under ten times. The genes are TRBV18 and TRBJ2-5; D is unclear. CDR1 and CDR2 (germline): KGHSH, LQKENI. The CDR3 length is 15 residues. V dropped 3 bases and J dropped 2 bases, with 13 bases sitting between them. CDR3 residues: CASSPSGPKQETQYF. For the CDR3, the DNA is TGTGCCAGCTCACCGTCAGGACCGAAACAAGAGACCCAGTACTTC.

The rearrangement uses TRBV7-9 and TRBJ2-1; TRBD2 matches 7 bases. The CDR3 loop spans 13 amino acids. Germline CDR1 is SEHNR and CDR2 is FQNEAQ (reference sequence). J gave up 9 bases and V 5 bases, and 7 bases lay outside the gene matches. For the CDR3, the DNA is TGTGCCAGCAGCCCGCCCGGGGGGACTGAGCAGTTCTTC. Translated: CASSPPGGTEQFF.

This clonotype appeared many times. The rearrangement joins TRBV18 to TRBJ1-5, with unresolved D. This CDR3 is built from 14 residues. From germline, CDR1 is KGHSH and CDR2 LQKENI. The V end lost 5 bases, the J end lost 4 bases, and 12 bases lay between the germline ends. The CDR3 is CASSSGPENQPQHF. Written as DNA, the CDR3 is TGTGCCAGCTCATCAGGACCGGAAAATCAGCCCCAGCATTTT.

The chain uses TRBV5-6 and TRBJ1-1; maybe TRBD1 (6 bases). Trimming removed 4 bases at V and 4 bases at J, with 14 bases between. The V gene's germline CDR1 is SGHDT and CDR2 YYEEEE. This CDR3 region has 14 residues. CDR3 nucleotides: TGTGCCAGCAGCGGGGGGGCGCGGAGCACTGAAGCTTTCTTT. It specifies CASSGGARSTEAFF.

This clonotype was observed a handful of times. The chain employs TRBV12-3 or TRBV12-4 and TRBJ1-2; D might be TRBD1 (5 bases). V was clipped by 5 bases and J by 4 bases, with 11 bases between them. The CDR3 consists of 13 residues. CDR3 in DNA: TGTGCCAGCAGTACCCCAGGGACCTATGGCTACACCTTC. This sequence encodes CASSTPGTYGYTF.

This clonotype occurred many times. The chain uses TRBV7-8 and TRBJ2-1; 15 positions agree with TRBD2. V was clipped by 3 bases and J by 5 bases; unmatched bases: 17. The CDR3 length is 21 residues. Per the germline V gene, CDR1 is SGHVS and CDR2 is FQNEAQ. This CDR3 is CASSFSYQRTSGRAEDNEQFF. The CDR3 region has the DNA TGTGCCAGCAGCTTTAGCTATCAAAGGACTAGCGGGAGGGCCGAGGACAATGAGCAGTTCTTC.

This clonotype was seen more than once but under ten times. The CDR3 DNA sequence: TGTGCCAGCAGCTTAAGTGGGACCGGGAGCACCGGGGAGCTGTTTTTT. Encoded protein: CASSLSGTGSTGELFF. The chain employs TRBV7-9 and TRBJ2-2; the D gene is possibly TRBD2 (6 bases). Trimming shortened V by 2 bases and J by 4 bases, and 14 bases separated the two germline ends. The germline V gene has CDR1 SEHNR and CDR2 FQNEAQ (reference sequence). The CDR3 sequence is 16 residues long.

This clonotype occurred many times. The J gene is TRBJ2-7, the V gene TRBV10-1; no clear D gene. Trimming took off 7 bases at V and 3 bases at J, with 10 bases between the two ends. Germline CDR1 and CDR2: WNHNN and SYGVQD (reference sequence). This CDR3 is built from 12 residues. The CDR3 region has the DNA TGCGCCAGCACCGCCGACGGCTACGAGCAGTACTTC. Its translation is CASTADGYEQYF.

The CDR3 region has the DNA TGTGCCAGCGGACTCACAGCGGGTGGCTACACCTTC. Encoded protein: CASGLTAGGYTF. The chain links TRBV6-5 to TRBJ1-2; D is uncertain. V was cut by 8 bases and J by 7 bases, with 14 bases left in between. Germline V gene sequence: CDR1 MNHEY, CDR2 SVGAGI. There are 12 residues in the CDR3.

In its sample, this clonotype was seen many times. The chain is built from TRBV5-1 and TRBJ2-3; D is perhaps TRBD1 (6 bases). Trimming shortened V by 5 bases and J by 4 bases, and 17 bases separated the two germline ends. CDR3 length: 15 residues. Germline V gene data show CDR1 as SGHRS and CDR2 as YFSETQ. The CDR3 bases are TGCGCCAGCAGTACACAGGGAGAGGCCTCAGATACGCAGTATTTT. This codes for CASSTQGEASDTQYF.

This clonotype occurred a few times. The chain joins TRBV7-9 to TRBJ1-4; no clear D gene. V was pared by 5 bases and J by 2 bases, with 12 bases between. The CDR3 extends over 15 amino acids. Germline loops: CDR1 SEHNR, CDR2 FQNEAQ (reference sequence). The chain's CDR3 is CASSLWRRTNEKLFF. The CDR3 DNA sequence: TGTGCCAGCAGCCTGTGGAGGCGGACTAATGAAAAACTGTTTTTT.

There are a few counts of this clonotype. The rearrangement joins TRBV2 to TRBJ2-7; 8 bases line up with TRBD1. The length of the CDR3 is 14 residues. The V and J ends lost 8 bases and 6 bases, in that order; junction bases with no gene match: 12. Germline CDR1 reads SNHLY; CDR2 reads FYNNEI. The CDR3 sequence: CASLLPDRDGEQYF. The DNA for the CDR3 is TGTGCCAGCTTACTACCGGACAGGGATGGCGAGCAGTACTTC.